This record looks at one T cell receptor beta chain sequence and its context. Its target is not known. This specimen belongs to a study of cytomegalovirus exposure and HLA in healthy donors. General study findings and limits: Researchers reported that a few CMV-associated chains were confirmed in vitro as CMV antigen-specific. While the bulk of TCR sequences proved rare, some public TCRs turned up in many donors. It has been reported that TCR beta sequences accurately predicted the HLA-A and HLA-B alleles of most subjects.

V lost 5 bases, J lost 0 bases, and 10 bases stayed unmatched. This CDR3 contains 18 residues. CDR1 is MDHEN, CDR2 SYDVKM, per germline. PCR amplification relied on 60 Vbeta primers (plus 13 Jbeta primers). Clones were read by immunoSEQ multiplex PCR, and TCRdb kept only the in-frame ones, dropping some. This table holds about 110,000 clones, approximately 81% found once. Material: PBMCs. The J gene is TRBJ2-3, the V gene TRBV28, with TRBD2 matching 11 bases. The source of this sequence is a woman aged 25 to 39 in good health and CMV-seronegative. The DNA for the CDR3 is TGTGCCAGCAGTCTTGGGGCCTTAGCGGGAGGGAGCACAGATACGCAGTATTTT. It translates to CASSLGALAGGSTDTQYF. Together with reference TRBV28 and TRBJ2-3, the CDR3 gives the full variable domain: DVKVTQSSRYLVKRTGEKVFLECVQDMDHENMFWYRQDPGLGLRLIYFSYDVKMKEKGDIPEGYSVSREKKERFSLILESASTNQTSMYLCASSLGALAGGSTDTQYFGPGTRLTVL.